Here is one T cell receptor (beta chain) with its context. The antigen is not known. The data were obtained in a study of T cell responses to AZD1222 COVID-19 vaccine. Study-level findings and limits: Baseline seropositives among AZD1222 recipients totaled only 5 to 7.

There are 15 residues in the CDR3. Germline V lookup: CDR1 MGHRA, CDR2 YSYEKL. Trimming at V came to 4 bases and at J to 5 bases, leaving 9 bases not matched to a gene. Measured with immunoSEQ multiplex PCR; TCRdb has only the in-frame clones, and not every one. The table includes around 100,000 clones, about 90% detected once. The chain uses TRBV4-1 and TRBJ2-5; TRBD2 agrees at 8 bases. The receptor was isolated from an adult in good health. Here the sequenced sample was peripheral blood, taken on day 0 of AZD1222 vaccination. CDR3 coding DNA: TGCGCCAGCAGCCCCCTGGCGGGAGGTAGGGAGACCCAGTACTTC. Translating it yields CASSPLAGGRETQYF.